This T cell receptor beta chain came from a study of cytomegalovirus exposure and HLA in healthy donors. For the study at large: Membership in the Caucasian-associated ancestry cluster was found for 65% to 85% of around 380 genotyped donors.

Broader study findings: It was only CMV serostatus that was available as immune exposure information. A later examination showed that TCR association rates differed by HLA locus, with DRB1 most and HLA-C fewest. Analysis was performed later, and it showed HLA-associated TCR beta chains to be more clonally expanded than equally common others.

Primers included in the PCR were 60 Vbeta and 13 Jbeta primers. Sequencing used immunoSEQ multiplex PCR; TCRdb keeps in-frame clones, though not all of them. The repertoire consists of about 170,000 clones, with more than 75% occurring once and the leading ten covering 2.5% to 3%. Note on this clone: As yet, its antigen is unknown.

Sequencing used PBMCs. The receptor was isolated from a man aged 25-45 years in good health and CMV-seropositive.

The CDR3 DNA reads TGTGCCAGCAGCTGGGGGGGGAGGGACTACAATGAGCAGTTCTTC. This gives the protein CASSWGGRDYNEQFF. The V call is TRBV11-3, the J call TRBJ2-1; 7 bases agree with TRBD2. Germline CDR1 reads SGHNT; CDR2 reads YENEEA. V gave up 4 bases and J gave up 3 bases; unmatched junction bases: 6. The CDR3 runs to 15 residues.